Detailed here is one T cell receptor (beta chain). Its antigen is currently unknown. This sample was included in a study of OX40 agonist ivuxolimab in advanced cancers. Study background: Treatment of patients was with ivuxolimab, an agonistic anti-OX40 (CD134) antibody.

Germline loops: CDR1 KGHSH, CDR2 LQKENI. This CDR3 region has 15 residues. V was pared by 4 bases and J by 2 bases, with 14 bases between. Study-level findings and limits: A proportion of nonresponders additionally exhibited low normalized T-cell clonal expansion. Partial responders dosed at 0.1-3.0 mg/kg displayed clonal expansion ranking among the lowest. CD8+ T cells (on average) carried more expanded clones than CD4+ T cells.

This table comes from immunoSEQ multiplex PCR, and its TCRdb copy is limited to in-frame clones, with some not included. This table holds about 85,000 clones, approximately 86% found once. This receptor was taken from an adult with an advanced solid tumor such as melanoma, head and neck, liver or kidney cancer. The sample here was CD4+ or CD8+ T cells sorted from blood, taken in a trial of the OX40 agonist ivuxolimab. The chain joins TRBV18 to TRBJ2-5, with TRBD2 as a possible D gene (6 bases). CDR3 amino acids: CASSLGLGMQETQYF. CDR3 nucleotide sequence: TGTGCCAGCTCACTGGGACTCGGTATGCAAGAGACCCAGTACTTC.